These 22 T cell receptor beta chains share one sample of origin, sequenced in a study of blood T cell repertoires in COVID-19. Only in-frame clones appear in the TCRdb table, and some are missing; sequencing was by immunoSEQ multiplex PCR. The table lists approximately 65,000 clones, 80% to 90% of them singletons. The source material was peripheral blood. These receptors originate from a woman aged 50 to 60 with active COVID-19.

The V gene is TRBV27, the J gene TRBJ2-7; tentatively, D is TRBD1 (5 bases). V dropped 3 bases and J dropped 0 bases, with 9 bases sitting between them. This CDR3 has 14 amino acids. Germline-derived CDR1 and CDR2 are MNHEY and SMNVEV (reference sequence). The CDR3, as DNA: TGTGCCAGCAGTTTTGAACAGGCCTCCTACGAGCAGTACTTC. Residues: CASSFEQASYEQYF.

The CDR3 spells CASSLGRDKPQHF. The CDR3 nucleotides read TGTGCCAGCAGCTTAGGGCGGGATAAGCCCCAGCATTTT. The gene calls are TRBV7-9 and TRBJ1-5; D is unresolved. V was pared by 1 base and J by 8 bases, with 9 bases between. The CDR3 loop spans 13 amino acids. Germline lookup yields CDR1 SEHNR and CDR2 FQNEAQ (reference sequence).

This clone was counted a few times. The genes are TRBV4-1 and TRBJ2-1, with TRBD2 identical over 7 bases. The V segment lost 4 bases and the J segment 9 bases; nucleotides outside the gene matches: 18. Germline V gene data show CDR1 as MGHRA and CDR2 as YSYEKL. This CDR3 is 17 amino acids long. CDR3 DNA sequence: TGCGCCAGCAGCCGTATAATAGGGGCTAGCGGTACCGTTGAGCAGTTCTTC. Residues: CASSRIIGASGTVEQFF.

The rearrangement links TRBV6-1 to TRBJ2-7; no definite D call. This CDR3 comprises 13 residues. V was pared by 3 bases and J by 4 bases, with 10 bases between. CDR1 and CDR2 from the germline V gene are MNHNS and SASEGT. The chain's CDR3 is CASSEIYSYEQYF. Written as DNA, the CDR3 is TGTGCCAGCAGTGAGATTTACAGTTACGAGCAGTACTTC.

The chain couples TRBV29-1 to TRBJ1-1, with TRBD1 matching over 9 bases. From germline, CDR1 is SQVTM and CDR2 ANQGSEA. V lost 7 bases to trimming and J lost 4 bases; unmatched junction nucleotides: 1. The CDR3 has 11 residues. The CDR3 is CSGTGVTEAFF. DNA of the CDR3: TGCAGCGGGACAGGGGTCACTGAAGCTTTCTTT.

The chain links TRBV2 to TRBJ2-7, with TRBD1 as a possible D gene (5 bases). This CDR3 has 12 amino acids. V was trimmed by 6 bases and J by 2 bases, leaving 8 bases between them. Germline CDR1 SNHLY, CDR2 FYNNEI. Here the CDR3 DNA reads TGTGCCAGCAGGACAGCTCCCTACGAGCAGTACTTC. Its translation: CASRTAPYEQYF.

The chain's CDR3 is CASSLVAGESYEQYF. CDR3 DNA sequence: TGCGCCAGCAGCTTGGTAGCGGGGGAGTCCTACGAGCAGTACTTC. V usage is TRBV5-1 and J usage is TRBJ2-7, with 9 positions matching TRBD2. The CDR3 has 15 amino acids. Looked up from germline, CDR1 is SGHRS and CDR2 is YFSETQ. Losses at the gene ends were 0 bases for V and 1 base for J; bases not matched to a gene: 2.

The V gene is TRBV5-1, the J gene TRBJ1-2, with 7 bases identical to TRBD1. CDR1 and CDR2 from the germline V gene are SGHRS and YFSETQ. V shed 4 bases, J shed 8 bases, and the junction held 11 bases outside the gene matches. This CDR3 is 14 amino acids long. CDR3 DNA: TGCGCCAGCAGCGCCGGGACAGCCGCGGAGGGCTACACCTTC. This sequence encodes CASSAGTAAEGYTF.

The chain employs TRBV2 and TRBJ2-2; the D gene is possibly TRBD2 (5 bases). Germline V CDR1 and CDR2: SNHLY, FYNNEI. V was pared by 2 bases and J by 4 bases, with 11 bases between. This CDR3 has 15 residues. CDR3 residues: CASSERLASTGELFF. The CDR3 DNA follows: TGTGCCAGCAGTGAAAGGCTAGCCAGCACCGGGGAGCTGTTTTTT.

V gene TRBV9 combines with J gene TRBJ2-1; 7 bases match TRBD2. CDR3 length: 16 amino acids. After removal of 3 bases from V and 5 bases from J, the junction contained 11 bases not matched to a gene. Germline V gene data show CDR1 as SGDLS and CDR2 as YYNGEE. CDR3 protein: CASSESDGRMDNEQFF. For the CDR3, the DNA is TGTGCCAGCAGCGAGTCAGACGGGAGGATGGACAATGAGCAGTTCTTC.

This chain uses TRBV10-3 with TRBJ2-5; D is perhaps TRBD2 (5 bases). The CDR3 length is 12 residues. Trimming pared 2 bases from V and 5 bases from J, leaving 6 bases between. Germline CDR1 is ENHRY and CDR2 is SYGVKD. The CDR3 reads CAISEPGETQYF. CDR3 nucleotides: TGTGCCATCAGTGAGCCGGGGGAGACCCAGTACTTC.

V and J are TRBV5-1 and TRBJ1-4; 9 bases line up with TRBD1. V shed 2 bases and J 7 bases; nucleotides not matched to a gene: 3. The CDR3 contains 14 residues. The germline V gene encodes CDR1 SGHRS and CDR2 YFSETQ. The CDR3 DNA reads TGCGCCAGCAGCTTAGGGACAGGGAGTGAAAAACTGTTTTTT. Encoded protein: CASSLGTGSEKLFF.

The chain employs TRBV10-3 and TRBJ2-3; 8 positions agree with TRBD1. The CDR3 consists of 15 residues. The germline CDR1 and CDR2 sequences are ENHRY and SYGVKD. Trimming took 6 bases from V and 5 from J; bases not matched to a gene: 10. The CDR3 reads CAIRDREPREDTQYF. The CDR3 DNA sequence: TGTGCCATCAGGGACAGGGAGCCCCGAGAAGATACGCAGTATTTT.

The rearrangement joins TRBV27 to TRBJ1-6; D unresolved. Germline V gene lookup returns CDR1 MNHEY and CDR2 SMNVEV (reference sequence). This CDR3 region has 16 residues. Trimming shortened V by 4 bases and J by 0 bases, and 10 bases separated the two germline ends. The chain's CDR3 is CASSSMTSSYNSPLHF. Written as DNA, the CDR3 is TGTGCCAGCAGTTCAATGACAAGCTCCTATAATTCACCCCTCCACTTT.

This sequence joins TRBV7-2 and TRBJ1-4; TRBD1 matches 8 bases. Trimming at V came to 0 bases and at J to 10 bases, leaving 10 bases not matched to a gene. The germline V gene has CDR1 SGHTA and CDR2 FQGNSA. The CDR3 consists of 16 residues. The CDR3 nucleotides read TGTGCCAGCAGCTTAGCGCGCGGACAGGGAGGGGGAAAACTGTTTTTT. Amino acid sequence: CASSLARGQGGGKLFF.

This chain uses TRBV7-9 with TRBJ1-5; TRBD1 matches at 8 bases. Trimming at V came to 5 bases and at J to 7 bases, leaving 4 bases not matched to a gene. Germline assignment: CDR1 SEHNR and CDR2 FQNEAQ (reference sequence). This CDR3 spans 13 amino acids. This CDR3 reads CASSRQGSQPQHF. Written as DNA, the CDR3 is TGTGCCAGCAGCCGACAGGGGAGCCAGCCCCAGCATTTT.

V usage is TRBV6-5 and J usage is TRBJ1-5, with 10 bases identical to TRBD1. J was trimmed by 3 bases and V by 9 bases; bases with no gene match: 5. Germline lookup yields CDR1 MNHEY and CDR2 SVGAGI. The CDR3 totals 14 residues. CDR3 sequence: CASQTGGLNQPQHF. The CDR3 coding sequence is TGTGCCAGTCAGACAGGGGGCCTCAATCAGCCCCAGCATTTT.

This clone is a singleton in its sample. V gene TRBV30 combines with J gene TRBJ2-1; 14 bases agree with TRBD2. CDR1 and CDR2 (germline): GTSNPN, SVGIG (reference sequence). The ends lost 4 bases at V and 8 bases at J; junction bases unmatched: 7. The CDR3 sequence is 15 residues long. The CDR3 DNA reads TGTGCCTGGACCGGACTAGCGGGAGGAGGCTATGAGCAGTTCTTC. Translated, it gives CAWTGLAGGGYEQFF.

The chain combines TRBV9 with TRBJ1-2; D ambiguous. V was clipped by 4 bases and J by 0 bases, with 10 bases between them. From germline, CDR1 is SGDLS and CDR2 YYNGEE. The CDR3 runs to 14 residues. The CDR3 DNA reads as TGTGCCAGCAGCATCGGTACAGCTAACTATGGCTACACCTTC. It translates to CASSIGTANYGYTF.

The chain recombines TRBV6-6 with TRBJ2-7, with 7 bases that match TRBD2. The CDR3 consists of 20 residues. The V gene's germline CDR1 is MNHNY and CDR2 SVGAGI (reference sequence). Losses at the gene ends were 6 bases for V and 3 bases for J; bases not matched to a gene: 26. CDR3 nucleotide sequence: TGTGCCAGCAGCCAACGGTCACTAGCGAATCGGGAGACTAGTGGCTACGAGCAGTACTTC. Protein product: CASSQRSLANRETSGYEQYF.

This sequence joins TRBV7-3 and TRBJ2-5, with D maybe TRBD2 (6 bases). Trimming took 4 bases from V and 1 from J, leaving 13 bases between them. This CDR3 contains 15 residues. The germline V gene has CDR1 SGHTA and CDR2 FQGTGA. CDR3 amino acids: CASSSGAGPQETQYF. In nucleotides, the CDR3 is TGTGCCAGCAGCTCAGGAGCGGGCCCCCAAGAGACCCAGTACTTC.

The CDR3 DNA sequence: TGTGCCAGCAGCCCAATGGAGGGTTGGGCCGACGAGCAGTACTTC. Protein product: CASSPMEGWADEQYF. The genes are TRBV9 and TRBJ2-7; D is possibly TRBD2 (6 bases). V was pared by 4 bases and J by 5 bases, with 19 bases between. Germline CDR1 and CDR2: SGDLS and YYNGEE. This CDR3 region has 15 residues.